This TCR beta chain appears in the sequencing data of a study of CD8 T cells in Susac syndrome. RNA, at about 0.45 to 1 ug, was reverse transcribed with random hexamers. Each CDR3 protein is one row after TCRdb ran MiXCR on the immunoSEQ multiplex PCR reads. The sample yields about 250,000 distinct CDR3 sequences, 90% to 95% seen once. The CDR3 is 15 amino acids. The germline V gene has CDR1 LGHNA and CDR2 YNFKEQ. V gave up 0 bases and J gave up 7 bases, with 13 bases separating them. This chain links TRBV4-2 with TRBJ1-5; tentatively, D is TRBD1 (5 bases). What was sequenced was CD4+ T cells from PBMCs. This TCR was recovered from a human donor with multiple sclerosis. DNA for the CDR3: TGTGCCAGCAGCCAAGAAGGGGCCGACGGGCAGCCCCAGCATTTT. Residues: CASSQEGADGQPQHF.